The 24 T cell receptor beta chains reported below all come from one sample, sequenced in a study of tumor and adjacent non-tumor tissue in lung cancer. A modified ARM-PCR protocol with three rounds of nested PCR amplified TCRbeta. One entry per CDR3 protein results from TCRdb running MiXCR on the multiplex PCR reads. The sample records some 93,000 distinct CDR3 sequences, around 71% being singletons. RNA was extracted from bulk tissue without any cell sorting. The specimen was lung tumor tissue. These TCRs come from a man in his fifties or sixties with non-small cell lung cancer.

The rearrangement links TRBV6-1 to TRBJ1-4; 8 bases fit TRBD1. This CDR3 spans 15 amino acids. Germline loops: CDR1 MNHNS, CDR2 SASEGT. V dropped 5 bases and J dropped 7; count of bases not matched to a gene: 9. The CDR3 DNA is TGTGCCAGCAGTCAAATCGGGACAGGTGTTGAAAAACTGTTTTTT. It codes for CASSQIGTGVEKLFF.

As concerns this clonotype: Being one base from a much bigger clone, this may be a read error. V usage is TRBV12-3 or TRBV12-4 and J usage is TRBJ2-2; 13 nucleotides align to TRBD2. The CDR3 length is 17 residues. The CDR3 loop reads CASSGGLAGWNTWELFF. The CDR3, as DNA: TGTGCCAGCAGTGGGGGACTAGCGGGATGGAACACCTGGGAGCTGTTTTTT.

CDR3 protein: CANSKGEEPNTGELFF. The CDR3 DNA follows: TGTGCCAACAGCAAGGGCGAGGAACCGAACACCGGGGAGCTGTTTTTT. The chain couples TRBV21-1 to TRBJ2-2; the tabulated D call, TRBD1, remains unverified against the DNA. TRBV21-1 is a pseudogene locus. There are 16 residues in the CDR3.

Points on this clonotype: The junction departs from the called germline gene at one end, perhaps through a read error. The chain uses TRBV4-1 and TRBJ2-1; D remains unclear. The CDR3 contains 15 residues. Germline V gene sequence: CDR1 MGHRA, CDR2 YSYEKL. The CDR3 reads CASSQRSSSYNKQFF. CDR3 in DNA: TGCGCCAGCAGCCAGAGGTCCAGCTCCTACAATAAGCAATTCTTC.

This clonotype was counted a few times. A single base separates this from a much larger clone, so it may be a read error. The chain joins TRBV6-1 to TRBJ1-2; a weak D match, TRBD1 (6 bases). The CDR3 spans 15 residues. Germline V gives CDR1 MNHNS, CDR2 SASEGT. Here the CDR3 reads CANSEEGGANYGYTF. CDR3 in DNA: TGTGCCAACAGTGAAGAGGGGGGAGCTAACTATGGCTACACCTTC.

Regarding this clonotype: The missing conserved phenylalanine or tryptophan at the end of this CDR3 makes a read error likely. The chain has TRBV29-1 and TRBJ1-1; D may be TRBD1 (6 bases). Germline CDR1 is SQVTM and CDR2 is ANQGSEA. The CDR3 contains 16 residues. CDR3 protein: CSIDGADGGMNTEAFS. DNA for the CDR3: TGCAGCATTGACGGTGCGGATGGGGGCATGAACACTGAAGCTTTCTCT.

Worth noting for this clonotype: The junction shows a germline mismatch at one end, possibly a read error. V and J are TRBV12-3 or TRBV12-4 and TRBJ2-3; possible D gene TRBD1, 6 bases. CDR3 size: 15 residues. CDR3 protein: CTSNPDRGYTDTQYF. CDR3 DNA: TGTACCAGCAATCCGGACAGAGGTTACACAGATACGCAGTATTTT.

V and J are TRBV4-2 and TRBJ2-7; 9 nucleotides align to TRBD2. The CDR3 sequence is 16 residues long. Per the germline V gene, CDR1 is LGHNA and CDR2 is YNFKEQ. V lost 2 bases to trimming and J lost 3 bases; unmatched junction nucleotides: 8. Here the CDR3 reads CASSQHGTSWNYEQYF. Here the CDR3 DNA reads TGTGCCAGCAGCCAACATGGGACTAGCTGGAACTACGAGCAGTACTTC.

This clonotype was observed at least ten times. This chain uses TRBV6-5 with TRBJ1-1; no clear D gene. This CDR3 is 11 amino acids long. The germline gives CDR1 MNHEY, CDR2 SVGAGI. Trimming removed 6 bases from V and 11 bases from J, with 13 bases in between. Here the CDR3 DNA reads TGTGCCAGCAGACGCGACCGGGCGGCTTTCTTT. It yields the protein CASRRDRAAFF.

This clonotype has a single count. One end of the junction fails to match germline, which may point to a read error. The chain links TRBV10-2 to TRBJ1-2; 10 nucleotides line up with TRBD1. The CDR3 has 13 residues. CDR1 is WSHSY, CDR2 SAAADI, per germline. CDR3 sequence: CTSHRDRGDGYTF. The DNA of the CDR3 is TGTACCAGCCACCGGGACAGGGGTGACGGCTACACCTTC.

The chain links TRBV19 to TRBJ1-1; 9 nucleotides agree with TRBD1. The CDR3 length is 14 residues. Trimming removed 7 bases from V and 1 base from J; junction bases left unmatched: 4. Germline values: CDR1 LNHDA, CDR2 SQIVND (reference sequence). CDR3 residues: CASKKGQGNTEAFF. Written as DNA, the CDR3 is TGTGCCAGTAAAAAGGGACAGGGGAACACTGAAGCTTTCTTT. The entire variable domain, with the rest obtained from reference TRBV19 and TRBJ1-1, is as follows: DGGITQSPKYLFRKEGQNVTLSCEQNLNHDAMYWYRQDPGQGLRLIYYSQIVNDFQKGDIAEGYSVSREKKESFPLTVTSAQKNPTAFYLCASKKGQGNTEAFFGQGTRLTVV.

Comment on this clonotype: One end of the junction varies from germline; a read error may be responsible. The DNA for the CDR3 is TGCAGCGTTGCTCTATACTCTGGGGTCAACGTCCTGACTTTC. The encoded protein is CSVALYSGVNVLTF. The rearrangement links TRBV29-1 to TRBJ2-6; D is ambiguous. The CDR3 spans 14 residues. Looked up from germline, CDR1 is SQVTM and CDR2 is ANQGSEA.

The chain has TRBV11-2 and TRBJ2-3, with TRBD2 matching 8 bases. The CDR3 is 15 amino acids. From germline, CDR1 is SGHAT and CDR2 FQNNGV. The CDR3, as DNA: TGTGACTACAGCTTACCGGGACTAGACACAGATACGCAGTATTTT. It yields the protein CDYSLPGLDTDTQYF.

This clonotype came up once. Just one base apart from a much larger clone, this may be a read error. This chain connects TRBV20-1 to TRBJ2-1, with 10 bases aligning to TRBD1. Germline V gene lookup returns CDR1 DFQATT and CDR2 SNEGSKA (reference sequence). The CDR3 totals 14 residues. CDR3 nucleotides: TGCAGTGCTCAACGGGACAGGGGTTTTAATGATCAGTTCTTC. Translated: CSAQRDRGFNDQFF.

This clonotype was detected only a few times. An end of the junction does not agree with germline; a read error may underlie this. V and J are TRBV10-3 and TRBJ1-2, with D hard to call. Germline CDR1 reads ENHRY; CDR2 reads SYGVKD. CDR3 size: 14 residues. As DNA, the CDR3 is TGTGCCATCAGCCCAGAACAGCTTAACTATGGTTACACCTTC. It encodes CAISPEQLNYGYTF.

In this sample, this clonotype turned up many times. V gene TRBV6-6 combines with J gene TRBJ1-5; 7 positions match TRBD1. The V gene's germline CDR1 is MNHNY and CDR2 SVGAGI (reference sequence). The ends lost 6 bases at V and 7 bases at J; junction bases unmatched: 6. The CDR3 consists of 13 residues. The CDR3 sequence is CASRDRVQQPQHF. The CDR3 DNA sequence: TGTGCCAGCAGAGACAGGGTGCAGCAGCCCCAGCATTTT.

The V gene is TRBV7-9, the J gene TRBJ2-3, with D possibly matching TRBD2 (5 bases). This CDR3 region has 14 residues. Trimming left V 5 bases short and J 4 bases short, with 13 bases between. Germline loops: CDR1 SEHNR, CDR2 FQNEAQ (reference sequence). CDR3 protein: CASSPWTSSDTQYF. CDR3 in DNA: TGTGCCAGCAGCCCGTGGACTTCCTCAGATACGCAGTATTTT.

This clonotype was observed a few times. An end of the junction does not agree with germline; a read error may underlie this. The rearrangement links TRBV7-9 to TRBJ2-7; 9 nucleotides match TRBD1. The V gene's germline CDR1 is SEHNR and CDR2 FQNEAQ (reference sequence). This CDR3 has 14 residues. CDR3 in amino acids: CVSSSSTGGDEQYF. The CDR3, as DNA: TGTGTCAGCAGCTCCTCGACAGGGGGTGACGAGCAGTACTTC.

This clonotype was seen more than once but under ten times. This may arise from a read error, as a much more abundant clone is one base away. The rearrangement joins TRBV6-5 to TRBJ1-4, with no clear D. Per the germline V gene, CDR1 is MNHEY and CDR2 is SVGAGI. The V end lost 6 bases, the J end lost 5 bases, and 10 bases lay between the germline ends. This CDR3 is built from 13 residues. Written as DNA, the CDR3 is TGTGCCAGCAGGCCCGGGCTGAATGAAAAACTGTTTTTT. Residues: CASRPGLNEKLFF.

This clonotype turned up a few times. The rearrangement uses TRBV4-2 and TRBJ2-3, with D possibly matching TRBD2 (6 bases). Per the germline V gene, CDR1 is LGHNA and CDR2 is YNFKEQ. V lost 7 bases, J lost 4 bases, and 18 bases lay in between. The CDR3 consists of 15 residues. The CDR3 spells CASTAGGADSDTQYF. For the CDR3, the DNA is TGTGCCAGCACTGCTGGCGGGGCGGATTCAGATACGCAGTATTTT.

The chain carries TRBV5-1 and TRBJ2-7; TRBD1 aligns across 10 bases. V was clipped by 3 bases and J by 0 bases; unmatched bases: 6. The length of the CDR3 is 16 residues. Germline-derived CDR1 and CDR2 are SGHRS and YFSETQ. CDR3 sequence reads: CASSSDRGRLSYEQYF. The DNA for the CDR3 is TGCGCCAGCAGCTCAGACAGGGGGCGCCTCTCCTACGAGCAGTACTTC.

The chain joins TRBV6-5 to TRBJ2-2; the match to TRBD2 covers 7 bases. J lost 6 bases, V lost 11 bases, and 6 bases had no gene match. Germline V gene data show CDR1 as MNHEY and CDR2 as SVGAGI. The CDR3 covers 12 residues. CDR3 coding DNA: TGTGCCTCTACTGCGGGAGCCGGGGAGCTGTTTTTT. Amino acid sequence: CASTAGAGELFF.

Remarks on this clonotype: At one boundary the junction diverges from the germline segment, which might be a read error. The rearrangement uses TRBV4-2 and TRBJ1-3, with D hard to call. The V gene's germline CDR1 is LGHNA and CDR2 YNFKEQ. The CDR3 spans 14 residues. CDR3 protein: CANCQDDSGNIIYF. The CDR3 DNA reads TGTGCCAACTGCCAAGACGACTCTGGAAACATCATATATTTT.

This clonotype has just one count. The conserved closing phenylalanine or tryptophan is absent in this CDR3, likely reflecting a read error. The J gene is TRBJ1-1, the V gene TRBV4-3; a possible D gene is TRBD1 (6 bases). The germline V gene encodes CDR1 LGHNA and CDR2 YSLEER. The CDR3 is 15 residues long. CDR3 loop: CDSSQDLAGVTEAFS. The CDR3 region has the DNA TGCGACAGCAGCCAAGATCTGGCAGGGGTGACTGAAGCTTTCTCT.